This T cell receptor beta chain was recorded in a study of CD4 T cells in relation to SARS-CoV-2 and coronaviruses. The data were produced by immunoSEQ multiplex PCR, yet TCRdb's version contains in-frame clones alone and is incomplete. The sample holds around 56,000 clones, 75% to 90% seen once. With V trimmed by 5 bases and J by 2 bases, 8 bases remained unmatched. Per germline, CDR1 SGHTA and CDR2 FQGTGA. The CDR3 contains 15 residues. Before the COVID-19 pandemic, during about 2010-2018, CD4+ T cells were taken from unexposed donors. The rearrangement links TRBV7-3 to TRBJ1-2; 7 bases are shared with TRBD1. The sequenced sample consisted of memory CD4+ T cells from PBMCs. This TCR was sampled from a human donor in good health. The CDR3 nucleotides are TGTGCCAGCAGCCCAACGGGACAGTTGAACTATGGCTACACCTTC. This sequence encodes CASSPTGQLNYGYTF.